These 2 T cell receptor beta chains came from one sample sequenced in a study of blood T cell repertoires in COVID-19. Repertoires were generated with immunoSEQ multiplex PCR, while TCRdb's copy carries only in-frame clones and drops some. Seen here are under 150,000 clones, about 86% observed once, and the top ten hold about 16%. The material sequenced was peripheral blood. The origin of the receptors is a woman aged 45-59 years who had recovered from COVID-19.

The chain recombines TRBV5-4 with TRBJ1-1; D may be TRBD1 (5 bases). CDR1 is SGHNT, CDR2 YYREEE, per germline (reference sequence). The CDR3 is made up of 15 amino acids. V gave up 3 bases and J gave up 4 bases, with 16 bases separating them. CDR3 protein: CASSSGRGGITEAFF. CDR3 sequence (DNA): TGTGCCAGCAGCTCGGGCCGGGGGGGAATCACTGAAGCTTTCTTT.

In its sample, this clone was seen a few times. The rearrangement joins TRBV2 to TRBJ2-1; 7 nucleotides align to TRBD2. CDR1 is SNHLY and CDR2 is FYNNEI in the germline V gene. CDR3 length equals 16 residues. The V segment lost 3 bases and the J segment 0 bases; nucleotides outside the gene matches: 5. CDR3 sequence (DNA): TGTGCCAGCAGTGAGTCCGGGAGGAGCTCCTACAATGAGCAGTTCTTC. It translates to CASSESGRSSYNEQFF.